The present entry profiles one T cell receptor beta chain with its context. Using immunoSEQ multiplex PCR, the repertoire was profiled, and TCRdb retains in-frame clones only, with some absent. The table lists 200,000 to 300,000 clones, around 80% of them singletons. The germline gives CDR1 LNHNV, CDR2 YYDKDF (reference sequence). There are 15 residues in the CDR3. V lost 5 bases, J lost 6 bases, and 12 bases stayed unmatched. The sample belongs to a study of blood T cell repertoires in COVID-19. The receptor comes from a man in his forties who had recovered from COVID-19. V usage is TRBV15 and J usage is TRBJ1-1; TRBD1 matches 7 bases. Sequencing was carried out using peripheral blood. CDR3 DNA: TGTGCCACCAGCGTGAGACAGGGTCCCGAGGCTGAAGCTTTCTTT. Translated: CATSVRQGPEAEAFF. Together with reference TRBV15 and TRBJ1-1, the CDR3 gives the full variable domain: DAMVIQNPRYQVTQFGKPVTLSCSQTLNHNVMYWYQQKSSQAPKLLFHYYDKDFNNEADTPDNFQSRRPNTSFCFLDIRSPGLGDTAMYLCATSVRQGPEAEAFFGQGTRLTVV.